The TCR beta chain described here comes from a study of cytomegalovirus exposure and HLA in healthy donors. Details on this clone: Its specificity is not known.

This CDR3 has 16 residues. V was pared by 7 bases and J by 4 bases, with 9 bases of the junction left unmatched. Germline CDR1 reads SGHTA; CDR2 reads FQGTGA. Clones were sequenced by immunoSEQ multiplex PCR, and TCRdb holds only the in-frame ones, with some missing. The data contain 150,000 to 200,000 clones, about 90% of them singletons. Study results and caveats: Most observed TCR sequences were rare, whereas some public TCRs were detected in many donors.

The clonotype originates from a woman aged 18-35 years in good health and CMV-seropositive. Specimen: PBMCs. The chain couples TRBV7-3 to TRBJ2-2, with 10 bases identical to TRBD2. CDR3 sequence reads: CASTFPQREGTGELFF. CDR3 nucleotides: TGTGCCAGCACCTTCCCCCAGCGGGAGGGCACCGGGGAGCTGTTTTTT.